The entry below gives a single T cell receptor (beta chain) sequence along with its context. Its antigen is unidentified. One end of the junction varies from germline; a read error may be responsible. Germline assignment: CDR1 MDHEN and CDR2 SYDVKM. This CDR3 spans 15 amino acids. RNA transcripts yielded amplified TCR beta CDR3 regions. RT-PCR with HTBI primers came first, then second-round multiplex PCR. A single record per CDR3 protein comes from TCRdb applying MiXCR to the multiplex PCR reads. In the table there are some 350,000 distinct CDR3 sequences, about a sixth of which are singletons. This sample is part of a study of Graves' ophthalmopathy and Graves' hyperthyroidism. General study points: Its predictions of ophthalmopathy progression gave the model approximately 65% sensitivity and approximately 72% specificity.

The TCR comes from an adult woman with stable Graves' hyperthyroidism. The sequenced sample was peripheral blood. The chain joins TRBV28 to TRBJ2-2, with D perhaps matching TRBD1 (6 bases). The CDR3 sequence is CAGRATGTRAGELFF. CDR3 in DNA: TGTGCCGGCAGAGCCACCGGGACAAGGGCCGGGGAGCTGTTTTTT. Complete variable domain (other parts from reference TRBV28 and TRBJ2-2): DVKVTQSSRYLVKRTGEKVFLECVQDMDHENMFWYRQDPGLGLRLIYFSYDVKMKEKGDIPEGYSVSREKKERFSLILESASTNQTSMYLCAGRATGTRAGELFFGEGSRLTVL.